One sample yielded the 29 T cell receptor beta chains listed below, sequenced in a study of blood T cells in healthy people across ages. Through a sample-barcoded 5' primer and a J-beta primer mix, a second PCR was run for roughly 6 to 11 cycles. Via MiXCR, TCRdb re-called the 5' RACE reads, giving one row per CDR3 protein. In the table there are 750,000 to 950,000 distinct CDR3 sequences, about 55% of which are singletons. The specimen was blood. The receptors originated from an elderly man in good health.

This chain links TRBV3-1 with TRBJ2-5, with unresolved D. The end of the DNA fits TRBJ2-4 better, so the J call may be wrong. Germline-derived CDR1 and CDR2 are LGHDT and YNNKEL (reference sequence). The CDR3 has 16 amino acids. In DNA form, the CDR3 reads TGTGCCAGCAGCCAAGATTTCTGGAAGGGCAAAAACATTCAGTACTTC. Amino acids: CASSQDFWKGKNIQYF.

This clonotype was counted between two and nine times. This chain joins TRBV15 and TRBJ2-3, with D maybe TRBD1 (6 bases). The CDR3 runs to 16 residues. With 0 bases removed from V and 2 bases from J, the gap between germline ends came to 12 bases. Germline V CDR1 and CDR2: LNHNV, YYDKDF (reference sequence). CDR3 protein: CATSRDGEGVTDTQYF. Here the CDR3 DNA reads TGTGCCACCAGCAGAGATGGTGAGGGGGTCACAGATACGCAGTATTTT.

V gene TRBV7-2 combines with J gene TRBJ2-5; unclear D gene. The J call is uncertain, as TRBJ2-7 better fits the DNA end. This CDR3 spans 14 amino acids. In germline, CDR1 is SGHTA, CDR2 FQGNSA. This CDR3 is CASSSTGFPYEQYF. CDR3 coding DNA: TGTGCCAGCAGCTCCACTGGGTTTCCCTACGAGCAGTACTTC.

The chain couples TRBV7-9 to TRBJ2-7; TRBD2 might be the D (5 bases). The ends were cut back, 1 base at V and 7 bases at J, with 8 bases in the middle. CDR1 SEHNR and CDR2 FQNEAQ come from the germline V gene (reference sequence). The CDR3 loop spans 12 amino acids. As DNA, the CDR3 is TGTGCCAGCAGCTTAGAGTCGGGGGAGCAGTACTTC. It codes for CASSLESGEQYF.

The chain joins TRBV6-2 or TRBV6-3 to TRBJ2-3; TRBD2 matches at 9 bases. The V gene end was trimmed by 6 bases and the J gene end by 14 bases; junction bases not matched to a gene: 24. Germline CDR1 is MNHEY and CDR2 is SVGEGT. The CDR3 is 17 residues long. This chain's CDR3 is CASSSRGLAGLHRYAYF. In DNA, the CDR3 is TGTGCCAGCAGCTCTCGAGGGCTAGCGGGACTACACAGATACGCGTATTTT.

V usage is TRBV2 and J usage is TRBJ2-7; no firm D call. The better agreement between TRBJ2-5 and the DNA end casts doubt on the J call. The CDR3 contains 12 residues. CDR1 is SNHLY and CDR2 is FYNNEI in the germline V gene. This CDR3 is CASRDGEETQYF. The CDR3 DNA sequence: TGTGCCAGCAGGGATGGGGAAGAGACCCAGTACTTC.

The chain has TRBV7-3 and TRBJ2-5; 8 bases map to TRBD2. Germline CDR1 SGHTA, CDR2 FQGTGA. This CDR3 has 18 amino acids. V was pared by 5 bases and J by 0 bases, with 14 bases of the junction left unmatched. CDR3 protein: CASSTEGAGVWDQETQYF. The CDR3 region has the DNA TGTGCCAGCAGCACCGAGGGAGCGGGAGTGTGGGACCAAGAGACCCAGTACTTC. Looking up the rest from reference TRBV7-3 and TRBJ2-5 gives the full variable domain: GAGVSQTPSNKVTEKGKYVELRCDPISGHTALYWYRQSLGQGPEFLIYFQGTGAADDSGLPNDRFFAVRPEGSVSTLKIQRTERGDSAVYLCASSTEGAGVWDQETQYFGPGTRLLVL.

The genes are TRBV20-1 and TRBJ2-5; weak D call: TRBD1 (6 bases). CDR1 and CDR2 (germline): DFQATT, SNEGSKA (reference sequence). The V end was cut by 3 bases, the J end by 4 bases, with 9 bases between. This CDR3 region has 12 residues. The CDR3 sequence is CSASGQPETQYF. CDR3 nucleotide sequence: TGCAGTGCTAGCGGACAGCCAGAGACCCAGTACTTC.

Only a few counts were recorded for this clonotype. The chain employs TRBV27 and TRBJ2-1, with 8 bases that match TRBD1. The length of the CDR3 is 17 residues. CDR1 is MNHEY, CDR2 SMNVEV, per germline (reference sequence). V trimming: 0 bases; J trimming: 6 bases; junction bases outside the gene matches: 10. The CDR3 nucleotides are TGTGCCAGCAGTTTATCTCGGGTGGGGACAGGCCTCAATGAGCAGTTCTTC. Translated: CASSLSRVGTGLNEQFF.

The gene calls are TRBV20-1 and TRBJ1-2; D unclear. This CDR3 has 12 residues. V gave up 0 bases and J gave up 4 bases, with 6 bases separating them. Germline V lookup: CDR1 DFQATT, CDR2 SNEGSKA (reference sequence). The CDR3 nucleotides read TGCAGTGCTAGAGAGGGAGGCTATGGCTACACCTTC. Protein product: CSAREGGYGYTF.

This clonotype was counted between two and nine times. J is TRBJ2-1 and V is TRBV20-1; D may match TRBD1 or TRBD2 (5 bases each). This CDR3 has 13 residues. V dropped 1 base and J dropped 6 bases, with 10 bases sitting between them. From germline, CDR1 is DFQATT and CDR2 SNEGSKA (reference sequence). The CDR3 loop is CSARGDVPNEQFF. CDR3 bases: TGCAGTGCTAGAGGGGACGTCCCCAATGAGCAGTTCTTC.

The CDR3 spells CASSPPSGAWFF. The DNA for the CDR3 is TGTGCCAGCAGTCCACCCAGCGGGGCCTGGTTCTTC. This chain links TRBV27 with TRBJ2-1; 7 bases map to TRBD2. The ends lost 5 bases at V and 15 bases at J; junction bases unmatched: 10. The germline gives CDR1 MNHEY, CDR2 SMNVEV (reference sequence). This CDR3 has 12 residues.

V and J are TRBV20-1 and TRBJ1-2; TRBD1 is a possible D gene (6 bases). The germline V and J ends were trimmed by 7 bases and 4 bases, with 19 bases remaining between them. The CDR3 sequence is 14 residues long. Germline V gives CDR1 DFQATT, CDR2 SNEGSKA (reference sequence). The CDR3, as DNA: TGCAGTGTTTCGACGGGGGGCGGTGGCTATGGCTACACCTTC. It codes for CSVSTGGGGYGYTF.

The CDR3 loop is CASSPTSGPMGTQYF. In DNA form, the CDR3 reads TGTGCCAGCAGTCCAACTAGCGGACCTATGGGGACCCAGTACTTC. The chain has TRBV27 and TRBJ2-7; 8 bases match TRBD2. The DNA end is more similar to TRBJ2-5, so the J call may be wrong. Germline V lookup: CDR1 MNHEY, CDR2 SMNVEV (reference sequence). The CDR3 totals 15 residues.

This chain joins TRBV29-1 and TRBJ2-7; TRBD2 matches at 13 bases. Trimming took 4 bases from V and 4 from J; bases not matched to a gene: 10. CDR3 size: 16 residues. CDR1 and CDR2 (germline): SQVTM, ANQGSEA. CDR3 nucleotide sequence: TGCAGCGTTGGGGAACCGGGACTAGCGGGATCATACGAGCAGTACTTC. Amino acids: CSVGEPGLAGSYEQYF.

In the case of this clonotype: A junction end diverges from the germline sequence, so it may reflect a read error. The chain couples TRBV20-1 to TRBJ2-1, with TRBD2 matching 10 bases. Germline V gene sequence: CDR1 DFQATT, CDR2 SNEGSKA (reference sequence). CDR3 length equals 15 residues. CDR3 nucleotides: TGCGGTGCTAGCCCTCTAGCGGGAGCCTACAATGAGCAGTTCTTC. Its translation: CGASPLAGAYNEQFF.

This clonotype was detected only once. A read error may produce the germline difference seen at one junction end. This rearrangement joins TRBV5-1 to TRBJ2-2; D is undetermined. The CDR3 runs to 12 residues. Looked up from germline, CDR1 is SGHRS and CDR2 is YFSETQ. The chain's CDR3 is CASSLEGFELFF. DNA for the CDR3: TGCGCCAGTAGCTTGGAAGGTTTTGAGCTGTTTTTT.

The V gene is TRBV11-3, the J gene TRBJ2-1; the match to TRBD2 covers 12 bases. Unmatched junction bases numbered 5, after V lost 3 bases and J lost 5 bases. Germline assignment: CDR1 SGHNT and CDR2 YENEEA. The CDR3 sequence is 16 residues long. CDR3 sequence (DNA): TGTGCCAGCAGCTTCCAAGGACTAGCGGGAAACAATGAGCAGTTCTTC. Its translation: CASSFQGLAGNNEQFF.

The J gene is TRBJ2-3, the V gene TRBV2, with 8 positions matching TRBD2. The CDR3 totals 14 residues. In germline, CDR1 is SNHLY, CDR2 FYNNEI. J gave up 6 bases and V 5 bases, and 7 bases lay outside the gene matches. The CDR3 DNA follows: TGTGCCAGCAGTCAGCGGGGGACTGGGGATACGCAGTATTTT. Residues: CASSQRGTGDTQYF.

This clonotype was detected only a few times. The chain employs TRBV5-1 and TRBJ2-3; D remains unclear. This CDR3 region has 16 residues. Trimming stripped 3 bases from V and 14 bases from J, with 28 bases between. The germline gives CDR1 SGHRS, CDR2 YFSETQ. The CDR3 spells CASSSDSPSLIRYAYF. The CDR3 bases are TGCGCCAGCAGCTCCGACTCTCCGAGCCTTATCAGATACGCGTATTTT. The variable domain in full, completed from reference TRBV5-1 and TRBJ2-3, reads KAGVTQTPRYLIKTRGQQVTLSCSPISGHRSVSWYQQTPGQGLQFLFEYFSETQRNKGNFPGRFSGRQFSNSRSEMNVSTLELGDSALYLCASSSDSPSLIRYAYFGPGTRLTVL.

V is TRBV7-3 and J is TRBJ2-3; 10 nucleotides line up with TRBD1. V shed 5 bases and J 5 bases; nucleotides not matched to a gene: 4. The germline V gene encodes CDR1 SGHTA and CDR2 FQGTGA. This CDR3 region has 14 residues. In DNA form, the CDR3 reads TGTGCCAGCAGCCGGACAGGGGGACAAGATACGCAGTATTTT. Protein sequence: CASSRTGGQDTQYF.

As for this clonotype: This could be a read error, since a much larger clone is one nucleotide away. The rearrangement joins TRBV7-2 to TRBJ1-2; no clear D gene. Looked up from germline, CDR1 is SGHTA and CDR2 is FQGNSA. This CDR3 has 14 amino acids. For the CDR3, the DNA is TGTGCCAGCAGCCCCTCCTTCAATAACTATGGCTGCACCTTC. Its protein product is CASSPSFNNYGCTF.

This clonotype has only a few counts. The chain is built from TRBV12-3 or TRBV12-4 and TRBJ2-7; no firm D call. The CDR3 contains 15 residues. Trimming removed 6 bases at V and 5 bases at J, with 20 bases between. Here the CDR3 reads CASSPTLVSVNEQYF. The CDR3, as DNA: TGTGCCAGCAGCCCAACCCTCGTTTCCGTCAACGAGCAGTACTTC.

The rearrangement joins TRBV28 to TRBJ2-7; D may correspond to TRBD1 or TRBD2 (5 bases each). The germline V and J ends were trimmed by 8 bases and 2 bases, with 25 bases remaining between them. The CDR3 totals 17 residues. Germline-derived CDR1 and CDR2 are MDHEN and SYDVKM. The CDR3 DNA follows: TGTGCCAGCTGGCCTAGGGTAGTGGGGGAACGAGCCTACGAGCAGTACTTC. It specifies CASWPRVVGERAYEQYF.

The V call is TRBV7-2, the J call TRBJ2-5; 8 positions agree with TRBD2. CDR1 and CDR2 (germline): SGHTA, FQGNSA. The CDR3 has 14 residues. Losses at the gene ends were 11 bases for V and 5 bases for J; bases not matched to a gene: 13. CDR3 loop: CAPVPLAAVETQYF. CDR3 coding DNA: TGTGCCCCCGTCCCACTAGCGGCAGTGGAGACCCAGTACTTC.

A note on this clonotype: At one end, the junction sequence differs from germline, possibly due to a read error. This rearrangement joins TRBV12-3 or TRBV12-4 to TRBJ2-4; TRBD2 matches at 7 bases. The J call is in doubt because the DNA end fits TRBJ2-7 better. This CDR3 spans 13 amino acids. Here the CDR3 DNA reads TGTGTCAGCAGTTTGGGGACTACCTACGAGCAGTACTTC. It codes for CVSSLGTTYEQYF.

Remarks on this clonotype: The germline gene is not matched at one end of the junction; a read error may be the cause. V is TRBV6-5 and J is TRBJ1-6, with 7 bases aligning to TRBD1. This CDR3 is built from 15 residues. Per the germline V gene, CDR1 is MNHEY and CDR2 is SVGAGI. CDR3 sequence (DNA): TGTGCCAGCAGCCCCCAGGGGGGTCCTAATTCACCCCCCCACTTT. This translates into CASSPQGGPNSPPHF.

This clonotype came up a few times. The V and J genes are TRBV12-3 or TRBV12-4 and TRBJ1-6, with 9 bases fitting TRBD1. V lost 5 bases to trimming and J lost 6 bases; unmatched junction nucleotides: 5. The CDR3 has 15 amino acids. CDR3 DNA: TGTGCCAGCAGTCAACTGGACAGGGGTAATTCACCCCTCCACTTT. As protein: CASSQLDRGNSPLHF.

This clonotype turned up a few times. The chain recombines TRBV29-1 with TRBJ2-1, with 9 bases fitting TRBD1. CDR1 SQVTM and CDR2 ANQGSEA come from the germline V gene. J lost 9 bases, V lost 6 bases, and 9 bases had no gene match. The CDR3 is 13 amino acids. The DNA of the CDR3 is TGCAGCGTCTCAGACAGGGGGGGTGGTGAGCAGTTCTTC. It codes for CSVSDRGGGEQFF.